This T cell receptor (beta chain) was profiled in a study of T cells in Graves' hyperthyroidism and ophthalmopathy (dated by TCRdb to between 2018 and 2021). Concerning the study at large: Peripheral blood was sampled at the time of initial diagnosis, prior to any treatment. A discovery cohort of about 95 patients, about 43 with Graves' ophthalmopathy and roughly 59 with stable Graves' hyperthyroidism, was used to find distinguishing TCR V-J signatures. Whether ophthalmopathy could be predicted prospectively was tested in an independent validation cohort made up of 18 to 20 hyperthyroidism patients plus 17 patients who later progressed to ophthalmopathy. The approximately 100 discovery patients were divided at random into training and test sets in a 7:3 ratio. The study also compared thyroid tissue and blood T-cell repertoires from five or six Graves' hyperthyroidism patients. After blood sampling, hyperthyroidism patients were treated with methimazole at a starting dose of 30 mg daily, and ophthalmopathy patients were treated with high-dose intravenous methylprednisolone. The paper describes TCR Vbeta CDR3 sequencing of 135 peripheral blood samples, made up of about 40 ophthalmopathy patients, roughly 72 hyperthyroidism patients and 17 progressor patients. What the research found in general, with its limitations: Sample size was not statistically predetermined, and blinding of investigators to group allocation was not performed. In validation, progression to ophthalmopathy was predicted by the model with approximately 67% sensitivity and approximately 78% specificity, a median of around 6.5 months before onset. A model built on a 13 V-J signature distinguished ophthalmopathy from stable hyperthyroidism, reaching roughly 88% sensitivity and 81.08% specificity in cross-validation and 80%/75% in testing. Blood samples also contained most of the expanded thyroid clonotypes (frequency above 0.001), which suggests that blood repertoires may reflect thyroid immune responses.

Notes on this clonotype: It lacks a known antigen. Base qualities are not recorded, but no much larger clone differs from it by a single base.

Ophthalmopathy patients had moderately to severely active disease, Clinical Activity Score of at least 3, NOSPECS grade of at least 4, and duration under 3 months. Exclusion was applied to patients with uncontrolled infections, other autoimmune diseases, pregnancy or lactation. Clinical symptoms, serum thyroxine and TRAb, thyroid ultrasound, and orbital computed tomography formed the basis for the diagnoses. PBMCs were isolated from around 10 ml of fresh peripheral blood by Ficoll-Paque density gradient centrifugation. Total RNA was extracted with Trizol reagent, and quality was checked on an Agilent 2100 Bioanalyzer. The TCR beta CDR3 regions were amplified from RNA transcripts. A first-round RT-PCR of the TCR CDR3 used the HTBI primer set with the Qiagen OneStep RT-PCR kit. The libraries were constructed in a second round of multiplex PCR and then size-selected and purified. The libraries were sequenced on an Illumina HiSeq2000 using paired-end 100 bp reads. Per the authors' processing: Raw data were processed with SOAPnuke, discarding reads with adapters, uncalled bases, mean Phred below 15, or no exact constant-primer or identifier match. High-quality paired reads were merged using COPE v1.2.5, and each unique nucleotide sequence was defined as a clonotype. MiTCR v1.1 was used to align clonotypes to the IMGT TRBV, TRBD and TRBJ reference segments. The analysis was restricted to V-J combinations with a frequency above 0.0001, which together covered roughly 99% of the repertoires. The TCS score was defined as the ratio of F50 (clonal expansion) to E x V (chaos), calculated using BLOSUM62-based TCRdist between CDR3 peptides within each V-J. Welch's t-statistics and random forest reduced approximately 520 V-J features to roughly 13, which were used in a naive Bayes classifier (R e1071). TCRdb trimmed the raw reads at Q25, called clones with MiXCR and kept productive beta chains. When rows share a CDR3 protein, they turn into one entry using the most common DNA and genes. What appears here as the V and J calls and clone size reflects TCRdb's work, not the paper's. The sample yields approximately 600,000 distinct CDR3 sequences; 20% to 25% were counted once. The ten biggest clones cover about 34% of the sample.

Its CDR3 holds 15 amino acids, cysteine through phenylalanine. The entry retains the CDR3 DNA only, 45 bases that are in frame from base 1. Via the germline V gene, CDR1 is SNHLY and CDR2 FYNNEI. Trimming removed 2 bases from V and 5 bases from J, leaving 12 bases between the germline ends. Sequenced: blood. This TCR came from a man aged 25 to 40 with Graves' ophthalmopathy. The chain employs TRBV2 and TRBJ2-2, with a tentative D call of TRBD1 or TRBD2, each matching 5 bases. The CDR3 amino acid sequence is: CASSEKFRETGELFF. The base sequence is TGTGCCAGCAGTGAAAAATTCAGGGAGACCGGGGAGCTGTTTTTT.